This TCR beta chain was identified during a study of EBV T-cell therapy then PD-1 blockade in nasopharyngeal carcinoma. Sequencing used immunoSEQ multiplex PCR; TCRdb keeps in-frame clones, though not all of them. The profile shows 15,000 or so clones, 80% to 85% of them singletons. Note on this clone: Antigen unknown.

The germline V gene has CDR1 PRHDT and CDR2 FYEKMQ (reference sequence). The V gene lost 2 bases and the J gene lost 1 base, with 11 bases spanning the gap. CDR3 size: 15 residues. Treatment reported: AdE1-LMPpoly-expanded autologous EBV-specific T-cell therapy followed by anti-PD-1 nivolumab. The chain carries TRBV13 and TRBJ1-2, with D perhaps TRBD1 (5 bases). The sequence derives from a man aged 35 to 55 with nasopharyngeal carcinoma. The sample here was CD8+ T cells from blood, taken at day 0 from a patient whose treatment included autologous EBV-specific T cells and nivolumab. Here the CDR3 DNA reads TGTGCCAGCAGCTTATTGTGGCAGGGTAACTATGGCTACACCTTC. It translates to CASSLLWQGNYGYTF.